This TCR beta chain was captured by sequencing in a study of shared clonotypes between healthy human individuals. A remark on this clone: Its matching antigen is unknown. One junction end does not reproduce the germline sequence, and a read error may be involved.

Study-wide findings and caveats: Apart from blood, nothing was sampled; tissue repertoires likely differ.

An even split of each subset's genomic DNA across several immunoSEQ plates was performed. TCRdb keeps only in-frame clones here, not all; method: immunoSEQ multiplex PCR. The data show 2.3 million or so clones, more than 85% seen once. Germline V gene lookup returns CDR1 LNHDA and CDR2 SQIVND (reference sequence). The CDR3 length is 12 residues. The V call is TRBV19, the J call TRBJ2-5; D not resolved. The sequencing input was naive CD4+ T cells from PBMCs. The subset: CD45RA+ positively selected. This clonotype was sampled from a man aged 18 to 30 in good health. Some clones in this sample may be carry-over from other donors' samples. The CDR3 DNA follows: TGTGCCAGTAGTATCCCCTTGGGCGCGAGGAACTTC. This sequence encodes CASSIPLGARNF.